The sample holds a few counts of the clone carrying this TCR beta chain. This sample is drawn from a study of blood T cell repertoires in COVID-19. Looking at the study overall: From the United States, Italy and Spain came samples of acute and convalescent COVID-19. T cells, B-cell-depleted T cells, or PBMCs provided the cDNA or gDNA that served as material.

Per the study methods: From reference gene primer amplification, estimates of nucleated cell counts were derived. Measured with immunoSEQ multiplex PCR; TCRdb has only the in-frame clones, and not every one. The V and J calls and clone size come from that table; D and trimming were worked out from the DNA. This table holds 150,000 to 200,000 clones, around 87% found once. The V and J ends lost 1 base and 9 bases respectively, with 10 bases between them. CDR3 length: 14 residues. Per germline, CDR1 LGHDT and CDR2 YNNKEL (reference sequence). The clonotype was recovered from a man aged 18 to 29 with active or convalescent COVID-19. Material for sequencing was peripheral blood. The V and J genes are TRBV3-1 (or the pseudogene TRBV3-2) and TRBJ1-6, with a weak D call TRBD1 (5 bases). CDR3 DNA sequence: TGTGCCAGCAGCCAAGGGCAGGGAAGTTCACCCCTCCACTTT. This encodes CASSQGQGSSPLHF.